One and the same sample provided the 29 T cell receptor beta chains below, sequenced in a study of T-cell reconstitution after alpha-beta-depleted transplantation in children. Unique molecular identifiers were built into the TCRbeta library. Via MiXCR, TCRdb re-called the PCR reads, giving one row per CDR3 protein. Of hundreds of thousands of distinct CDR3 sequences listed, over 10% are singletons. This specimen consisted of PBMCs, obtained before TCRalphabeta/CD19-depleted stem cell transplant. These receptors all come from a girl aged 2 to 9 with congenital amegakaryocytic thrombocytopenia, due to receive a stem cell transplant.

This chain uses TRBV5-1 with TRBJ1-1, with 8 bases that match TRBD1. There are 13 residues in the CDR3. Unmatched junction bases numbered 4, after V lost 5 bases and J lost 4 bases. Germline-derived CDR1 and CDR2 are SGHRS and YFSETQ. DNA of the CDR3: TGCGCCAGCAGGGGACAGGTCGGCACTGAAGCTTTCTTT. Amino acid sequence: CASRGQVGTEAFF.

This clonotype was seen repeatedly, ten times or more. V usage is TRBV6-1 and J usage is TRBJ2-7; D remains unclear. Germline V gene data show CDR1 as MNHNS and CDR2 as SASEGT. V lost 8 bases to trimming and J lost 4 bases, with 15 bases between them. CDR3 length equals 13 residues. The CDR3 nucleotides read TGTGCCAGCGTCGGAACACCACTTTACGAGCAGTACTTC. Protein product: CASVGTPLYEQYF.

This clonotype has at least ten counts. A read error may account for a junction end that differs from germline. The chain uses TRBV5-1 and TRBJ2-7, with D tentatively TRBD1 or TRBD2 (5 bases each). Germline CDR1 and CDR2: SGHRS and YFSETQ. The CDR3 runs to 13 residues. The CDR3 spells CASSLEGSYEQYF. The CDR3 bases are TGTGCCAGCAGTCTAGAGGGGTCCTACGAGCAGTACTTC.

In its sample, this clonotype was seen many times. This chain links TRBV7-2 with TRBJ2-7; no clear D gene. The germline V gene encodes CDR1 SGHTA and CDR2 FQGNSA. Trimming cost V 7 bases and J 0 bases, with 16 bases left between them. The CDR3 sequence is 15 residues long. The CDR3 nucleotides are TGTGCCAGCACTTCGAAGTTGGGAAACTCCTACGAGCAGTACTTC. As protein: CASTSKLGNSYEQYF. The variable domain in full, with the rest retrieved from reference TRBV7-2 and TRBJ2-7, is GAGVSQSPSNKVTEKGKDVELRCDPISGHTALYWYRQSLGQGLEFLIYFQGNSAPDKSGLPSDRFSAERTGGSVSTLTIQRTQQEDSAVYLCASTSKLGNSYEQYFGPGTRLTVT.

The chain links TRBV20-1 to TRBJ2-5; TRBD2 matches 14 bases. Per the germline V gene, CDR1 is DFQATT and CDR2 is SNEGSKA (reference sequence). Trimming took 3 bases from V and 5 from J; bases not matched to a gene: 11. The CDR3 runs to 17 residues. The CDR3 DNA sequence: TGCAGTGCTAGGGAAATAAAGGGACTAGCGGGAGAGGAGACCCAGTACTTC. Protein sequence: CSAREIKGLAGEETQYF.

This clonotype was counted ten times or more. The genes are TRBV20-1 and TRBJ2-5; 9 bases are shared with TRBD2. V lost 7 bases to trimming and J lost 1 base; unmatched junction nucleotides: 4. Per the germline V gene, CDR1 is DFQATT and CDR2 is SNEGSKA (reference sequence). The length of the CDR3 is 13 residues. The CDR3 DNA sequence: TGCAGTGGATCTAGCGGGGCCCAAGAGACCCAGTACTTC. Its protein is CSGSSGAQETQYF.

The chain recombines TRBV25-1 with TRBJ1-2; D not resolved. Germline V gene lookup returns CDR1 MGHDK and CDR2 SYGVNS. Trimming pared 4 bases from V and 2 bases from J, leaving 8 bases between. This CDR3 region has 13 residues. CDR3 in DNA: TGTGCCAGCAGTGCGCAGACAAACTATGGCTACACCTTC. Its translation is CASSAQTNYGYTF.

The rearrangement uses TRBV11-2 and TRBJ2-1; 8 bases fit TRBD2. Germline CDR1 is SGHAT and CDR2 is FQNNGV. Trimming cost V 8 bases and J 5 bases; bases outside gene matches: 11. The CDR3 is made up of 15 amino acids. DNA of the CDR3: TGTGCCAGCCTCACACCGGGAGGGAAACACAATGAGCAGTTCTTC. Amino acid sequence: CASLTPGGKHNEQFF. The variable domain in full, completed from reference TRBV11-2 and TRBJ2-1, reads EAGVAQSPRYKIIEKRQSVAFWCNPISGHATLYWYQQILGQGPKLLIQFQNNGVVDDSQLPKDRFSAERLKGVDSTLKIQPAKLEDSAVYLCASLTPGGKHNEQFFGPGTRLTVL.

This clonotype was seen more than once but under ten times. The chain uses TRBV20-1 and TRBJ2-7; D unresolved. V was pared by 4 bases and J by 0 bases, with 13 bases between. This CDR3 comprises 14 residues. CDR1 and CDR2 from the germline V gene are DFQATT and SNEGSKA (reference sequence). CDR3 sequence: CSAISVAPSYEQYF. CDR3 nucleotides: TGCAGTGCTATTTCAGTTGCGCCCTCCTACGAGCAGTACTTC.

This clonotype was counted many times. The chain is built from TRBV15 and TRBJ1-5, with D unclear. This CDR3 region has 14 residues. Germline V CDR1 and CDR2: LNHNV, YYDKDF (reference sequence). V lost 8 bases and J lost 4, with 15 bases in between. CDR3 nucleotides: TGTGCCACCCGCGAGGGAATGTGGAATCAGCCCCAGCATTTT. The encoded protein is CATREGMWNQPQHF.

This clonotype was recorded a few times. The chain joins TRBV12-3 or TRBV12-4 to TRBJ2-1, with 8 bases lining up with TRBD1. The CDR3 runs 17 residues. The trim removed 0 bases at V and 9 bases at J, leaving 13 bases unmatched. The CDR3 region has the DNA TGTGCCAGCAGTTTAGCGAAGGGAGACAGGGGAGGTGGTGAGCAGTTCTTC. Encoded protein: CASSLAKGDRGGGEQFF.

This sequence joins TRBV25-1 and TRBJ1-2, with 7 bases that match TRBD1. CDR1 is MGHDK and CDR2 is SYGVNS in the germline V gene. There are 17 residues in the CDR3. V lost 1 base to trimming and J lost 6 bases; unmatched junction nucleotides: 14. The CDR3 is CASSEWGWAGGEDGYTF. In DNA, the CDR3 is TGTGCCAGCAGTGAATGGGGGTGGGCAGGGGGAGAAGATGGCTACACCTTC.

This clonotype occurred many times. The chain is built from TRBV20-1 and TRBJ1-5; D is ambiguous. The CDR3 covers 14 residues. Germline CDR1 is DFQATT and CDR2 is SNEGSKA (reference sequence). Trimming pared 3 bases from V and 3 bases from J, leaving 12 bases between. CDR3 nucleotides: TGCAGTGCTAGCCACGGGGAAGACAATCAGCCCCAGCATTTT. Amino acid sequence: CSASHGEDNQPQHF.

This clonotype was counted a few times. The J gene is TRBJ2-5, the V gene TRBV20-1; 9 bases line up with TRBD1. V was pared by 6 bases and J by 4 bases, with 6 bases of the junction left unmatched. The CDR3 runs to 13 residues. Germline CDR1 reads DFQATT; CDR2 reads SNEGSKA (reference sequence). CDR3 in amino acids: CSARKTGGETQYF. DNA for the CDR3: TGCAGTGCCCGAAAGACAGGGGGAGAGACCCAGTACTTC.

This clonotype was recorded at least ten times. The chain links TRBV12-3 or TRBV12-4 to TRBJ1-6; weak D call: TRBD1 (5 bases). Trimming stripped 7 bases from V and 13 bases from J, with 14 bases between. This CDR3 is built from 12 residues. The CDR3 DNA follows: TGTGCCAGCACCACCAGGGATCAGCCCCTCCACTTT. The encoded protein is CASTTRDQPLHF.

The chain links TRBV12-3 or TRBV12-4 to TRBJ2-7, with a weak D call TRBD2 (5 bases). Between the trimmed V and J ends, which lost 6 bases and 2 bases, there was a span of 20 bases. This CDR3 region has 16 residues. The DNA for the CDR3 is TGTGCCAGCAGGCTTGACGGCAGCGGAGTAGCCTACGAGCAGTACTTC. Translation gives CASRLDGSGVAYEQYF.

This clonotype was counted ten times or more. This chain uses TRBV20-1 with TRBJ2-5; 8 nucleotides match TRBD2. This CDR3 has 14 residues. Looked up from germline, CDR1 is DFQATT and CDR2 is SNEGSKA (reference sequence). V was pared by 5 bases and J by 0 bases, with 5 bases of the junction left unmatched. CDR3 coding DNA: TGCAGTGCTGGGACTAGTGGGGACCAAGAGACCCAGTACTTC. It specifies CSAGTSGDQETQYF.

This clonotype occurred many times. The V and J genes are TRBV5-1 and TRBJ2-1, with D perhaps being TRBD1 or TRBD2 (5 bases each). Germline V lookup: CDR1 SGHRS, CDR2 YFSETQ. The CDR3 loop spans 13 amino acids. V lost 4 bases and J 5 bases, leaving 10 bases between the germline ends. The CDR3 bases are TGCGCCAGCAGCCAGGGACGAGACAATGAGCAGTTCTTC. Translating gives CASSQGRDNEQFF.

This clonotype was observed at least ten times. The chain combines TRBV20-1 with TRBJ1-2; D is unclear. This CDR3 has 15 residues. V lost 6 bases and J 4 bases, leaving 21 bases between the germline ends. Germline V gives CDR1 DFQATT, CDR2 SNEGSKA (reference sequence). The CDR3 loop is CSALDSSRSLYGYTF. The CDR3, as DNA: TGCAGTGCCCTCGACTCTAGCCGGAGCCTCTATGGCTACACCTTC.

V usage is TRBV7-8 and J usage is TRBJ2-2; D remains ambiguous. V was shortened by 7 bases and J by 6 bases, with 21 bases between the two germline ends. The germline CDR1 and CDR2 sequences are SGHVS and FQNEAQ. CDR3 length: 16 residues. In nucleotides, the CDR3 is TGTGCCAGCATCAAAACGATGAACTTATCGCCCGGGGAGCTGTTTTTT. Protein product: CASIKTMNLSPGELFF.

The chain joins TRBV7-2 to TRBJ1-2; TRBD1 agrees at 8 bases. Trimming took 5 bases from V and 3 from J; bases not matched to a gene: 8. The CDR3 runs 15 residues. Per germline, CDR1 SGHTA and CDR2 FQGNSA. CDR3 DNA: TGTGCCAGCAGCATAGGGACAGGCTCCCACTATGGCTACACCTTC. Translation gives CASSIGTGSHYGYTF. Filled out from reference TRBV7-2 and TRBJ1-2, the complete variable domain reads GAGVSQSPSNKVTEKGKDVELRCDPISGHTALYWYRQSLGQGLEFLIYFQGNSAPDKSGLPSDRFSAERTGGSVSTLTIQRTQQEDSAVYLCASSIGTGSHYGYTFGSGTRLTVV.

This clonotype was found a few times. This may be a read error: a much more frequent sequence differs by one nucleotide. This rearrangement joins TRBV20-1 to TRBJ2-7; TRBD2 might be the D (5 bases). Trimming took 4 bases from V and 3 from J, leaving 7 bases between them. The CDR3 is 11 residues long. Germline assignment: CDR1 DFQATT and CDR2 SNEGSKA (reference sequence). CDR3 in DNA: TGCAGTGCTATCCGGGACTACGAGCAGTACTTC. Its protein product is CSAIRDYEQYF.

In its sample, this clonotype was seen many times. The chain is built from TRBV5-1 and TRBJ2-1; the D gene is possibly TRBD2 (6 bases). CDR1 and CDR2 (germline): SGHRS, YFSETQ. Trimming took 3 bases from V and 11 from J, leaving 27 bases between them. This CDR3 comprises 17 residues. The CDR3 protein is CASSWPLSGDRSSQQFF. The CDR3 bases are TGCGCCAGCAGCTGGCCCCTGTCGGGAGACCGCTCATCACAGCAGTTCTTC. The full variable domain, in which reference TRBV5-1 and TRBJ2-1 provide the parts outside the CDR3, is KAGVTQTPRYLIKTRGQQVTLSCSPISGHRSVSWYQQTPGQGLQFLFEYFSETQRNKGNFPGRFSGRQFSNSRSEMNVSTLELGDSALYLCASSWPLSGDRSSQQFFGPGTRLTVL.

Many counts were recorded for this clonotype. The chain is built from TRBV7-9 and TRBJ2-1, with 7 bases fitting TRBD2. Germline values: CDR1 SEHNR, CDR2 FQNEAQ (reference sequence). CDR3 length: 15 residues. V lost 6 bases, J lost 2 bases, and 7 bases stayed unmatched. CDR3 loop: CASSQSGTTYNEQFF. In DNA, the CDR3 is TGTGCCAGCAGTCAGAGCGGGACCACCTACAATGAGCAGTTCTTC.

Many counts were recorded for this clonotype. V gene TRBV29-1 combines with J gene TRBJ2-1; D is unresolved. CDR3 size: 12 residues. With 4 bases removed from V and 6 bases from J, the gap between germline ends came to 10 bases. In germline, CDR1 is SQVTM, CDR2 ANQGSEA. The CDR3: CSVGPPSNEQFF. The CDR3 bases are TGCAGCGTTGGTCCCCCTAGCAATGAGCAGTTCTTC.

This clonotype was recorded a few times. The J gene is TRBJ2-1, the V gene TRBV25-1, with TRBD2 matching 8 bases. There are 14 residues in the CDR3. Germline CDR1 and CDR2: MGHDK and SYGVNS. With 8 bases clipped from V and 7 bases from J, the junction kept 10 bases outside the gene matches. CDR3 nucleotide sequence: TGTGCCAGCTCAACGGGGCGCGGGGGGAATGAGCAGTTCTTC. This codes for CASSTGRGGNEQFF.

Of note for this clonotype: A read error may account for a junction end that differs from germline. The chain uses TRBV11-2 and TRBJ2-1; D unclear. CDR3 length: 15 residues. The germline V gene has CDR1 SGHAT and CDR2 FQNNGV. CDR3 residues: CASSSIRTSYNVQFF. The CDR3 DNA reads TGTGCCAGCAGCTCCATCAGGACGTCCTACAATGTGCAGTTCTTC.

Concerning this clonotype itself: Just one base apart from a much larger clone, this may be a read error. The chain links TRBV25-1 to TRBJ1-2; D is ambiguous. Germline-derived CDR1 and CDR2 are MGHDK and SYGVNS. Trimming shortened V by 5 bases and J by 6 bases, and 13 bases separated the two germline ends. This CDR3 region has 13 residues. The CDR3 is CASSYSSVHGYTF. DNA for the CDR3: TGTGCCAGCAGTTATTCGTCCGTACATGGCTACACCTTC.

The chain employs TRBV27 and TRBJ2-3; D is perhaps TRBD2 (6 bases). CDR1 is MNHEY and CDR2 is SMNVEV in the germline V gene (reference sequence). The CDR3 is 18 residues long. V was clipped by 0 bases and J by 5 bases, with 21 bases between them. Here the CDR3 reads CASSLSPLRRDQQDTQYF. CDR3 nucleotide sequence: TGTGCCAGCAGTTTATCTCCCCTGCGGCGGGACCAGCAAGATACGCAGTATTTT.